This T cell receptor beta chain was captured in a study of neurological immune-mediated disorders. Using its own MiXCR run on the 5' RACE reads, TCRdb lists one record per CDR3 protein. This sample yields tens of thousands of distinct CDR3 sequences, of which 3% to 3.5% are seen a single time; roughly 5.5% belongs to the top ten. This clonotype was recorded many times. This clonotype was obtained from a man between 40 and 49 years old with multiple sclerosis. The material sequenced was PBMCs.

For the CDR3, the DNA is TGTGCCAGCGCGGGGACTTGGCAAGAGACCCAGTACTTC. Translation: CASAGTWQETQYF. The chain uses TRBV7-2 and TRBJ2-5; the D gene is possibly TRBD2 (6 bases). This CDR3 has 13 amino acids. Trimming stripped 8 bases from V and 2 bases from J, with 12 bases between. Germline V lookup: CDR1 SGHTA, CDR2 FQGNSA.